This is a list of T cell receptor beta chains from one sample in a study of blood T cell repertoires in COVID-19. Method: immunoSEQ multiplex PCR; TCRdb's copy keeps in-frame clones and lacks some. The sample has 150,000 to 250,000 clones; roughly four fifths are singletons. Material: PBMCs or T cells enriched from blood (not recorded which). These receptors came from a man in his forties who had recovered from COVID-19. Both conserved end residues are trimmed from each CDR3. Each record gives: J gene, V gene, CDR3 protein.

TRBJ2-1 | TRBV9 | ASSPLADIRNEQF
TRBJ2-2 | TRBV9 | ASSAGQGGYSGELF
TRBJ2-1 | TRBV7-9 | ASSTGTSGTEQF
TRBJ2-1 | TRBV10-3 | AIRTSGTAVTSGSRNEQF
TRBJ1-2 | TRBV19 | ASSPGPTLPMGGYT
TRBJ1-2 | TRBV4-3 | ASSPRRKEGYT
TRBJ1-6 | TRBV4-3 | ASSQAQNSPLH
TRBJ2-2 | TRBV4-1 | ASSQLAGEAGELF
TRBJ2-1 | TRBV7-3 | ASRTGTAPSGEQF
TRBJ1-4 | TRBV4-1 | ASNRDRSATNEKLF
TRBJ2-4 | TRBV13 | ATSWGLAGNIQY
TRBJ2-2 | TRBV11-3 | ASSLSGTGTGELF
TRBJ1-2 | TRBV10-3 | AISVGDRVLGYT
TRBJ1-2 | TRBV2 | ASSADRGSDGYT
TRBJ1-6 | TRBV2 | ASSAVGQHYNSPLH
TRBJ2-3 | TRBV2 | ASSERGTTSTDTQY
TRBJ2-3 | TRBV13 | ASSLWGVDTQY
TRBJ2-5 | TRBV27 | ASSRTGLAAQETQY
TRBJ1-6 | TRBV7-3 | ASSLTGGPSSPLH
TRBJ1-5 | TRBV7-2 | ASSPGQGNNQPQH
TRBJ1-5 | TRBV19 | ASSTRVNQPQH
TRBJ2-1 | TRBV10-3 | AISESVLARDNEQF
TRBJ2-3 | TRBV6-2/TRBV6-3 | ASSQSPEGVGTDTQY
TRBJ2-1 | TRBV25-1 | ASGGLAVYNEQF
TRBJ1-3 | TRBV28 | ASSLPADGNTIY
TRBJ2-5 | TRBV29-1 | SLKGLAGVKRGETQY
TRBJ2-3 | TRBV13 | ASSRKGLAGTDTQY
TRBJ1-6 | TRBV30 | AWSVRRTGSKDSPLH
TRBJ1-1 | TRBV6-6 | ASSSGQGRTEAF
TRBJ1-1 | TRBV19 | ASSGNAGWNTEAF
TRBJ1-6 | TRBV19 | ASSIRTGTYNSPLH
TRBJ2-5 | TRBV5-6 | ASCDSRQETQY
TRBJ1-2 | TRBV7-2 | ASSSDRGPRGYT
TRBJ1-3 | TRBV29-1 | SVGLVSGNTIY
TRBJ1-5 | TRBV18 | ASSFQGADQPQH
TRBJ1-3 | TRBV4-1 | ASTLDRGSGNTIY
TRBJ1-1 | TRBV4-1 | ASKRTGGTEAF
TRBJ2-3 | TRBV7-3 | ASSLSSRGGPSTDTQY
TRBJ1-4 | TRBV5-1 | ASSWTGTDEKLF
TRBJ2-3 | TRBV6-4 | ASSDGTSTDTQY
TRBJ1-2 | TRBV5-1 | ASSLGDSLYGYT
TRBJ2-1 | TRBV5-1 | ASSLGRGLAGASGEQF
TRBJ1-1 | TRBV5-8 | ASSLVFGPGTGGFTEAF
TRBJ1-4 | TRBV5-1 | ASSLQGASTNEKLF
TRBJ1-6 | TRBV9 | ASSVGVGPYNSPLH
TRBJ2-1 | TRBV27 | ASSLFPGKFYNEQF
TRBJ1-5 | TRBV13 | ASSLARANQPQH
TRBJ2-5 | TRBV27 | ASSSLPGLGSETQY